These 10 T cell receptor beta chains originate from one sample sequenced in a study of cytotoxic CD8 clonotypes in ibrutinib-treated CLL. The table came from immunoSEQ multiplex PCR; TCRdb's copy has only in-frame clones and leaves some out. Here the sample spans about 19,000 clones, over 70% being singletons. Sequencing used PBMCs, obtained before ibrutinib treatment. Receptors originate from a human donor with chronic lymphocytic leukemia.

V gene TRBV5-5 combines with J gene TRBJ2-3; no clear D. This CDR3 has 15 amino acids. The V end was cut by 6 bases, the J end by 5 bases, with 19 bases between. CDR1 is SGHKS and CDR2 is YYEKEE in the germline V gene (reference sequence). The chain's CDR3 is CASITYSGLQDTQYF. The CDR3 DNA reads TGTGCCAGCATCACCTACAGTGGCTTACAAGATACGCAGTATTTT.

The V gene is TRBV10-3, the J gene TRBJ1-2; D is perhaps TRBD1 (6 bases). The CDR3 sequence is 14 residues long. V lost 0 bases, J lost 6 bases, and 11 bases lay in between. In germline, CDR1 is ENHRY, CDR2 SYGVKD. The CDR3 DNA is TGTGCCATCAGTGAGTCAGAGGGGGACAATGGCTACACCTTC. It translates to CAISESEGDNGYTF.

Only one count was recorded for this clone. CDR3 sequence: CASSLVGGHSYNEQFF. For the CDR3, the DNA is TGTGCCAGCAGCTTAGTGGGGGGGCATTCCTACAATGAGCAGTTCTTC. The chain uses TRBV7-8 and TRBJ2-1; tentative D call: TRBD2 (7 bases). The CDR3 is 16 amino acids. CDR1 and CDR2 (germline): SGHVS, FQNEAQ. Trimming removed 1 base from V and 1 base from J, with 11 bases in between.

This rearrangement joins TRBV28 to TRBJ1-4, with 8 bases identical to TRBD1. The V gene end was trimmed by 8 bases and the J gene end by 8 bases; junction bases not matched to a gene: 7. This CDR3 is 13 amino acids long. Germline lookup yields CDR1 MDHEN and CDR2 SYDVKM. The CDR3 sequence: CASHGQGFEKLFF. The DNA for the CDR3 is TGTGCCAGCCACGGACAGGGTTTCGAAAAACTGTTTTTT.

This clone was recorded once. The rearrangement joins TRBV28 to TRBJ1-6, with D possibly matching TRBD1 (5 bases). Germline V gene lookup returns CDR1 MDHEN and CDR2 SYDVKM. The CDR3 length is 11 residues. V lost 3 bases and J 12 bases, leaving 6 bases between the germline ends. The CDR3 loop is CASSFGGPLHF. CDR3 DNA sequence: TGTGCCAGCAGTTTCGGGGGACCCCTCCACTTT.

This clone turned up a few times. Here the CDR3 reads CASSERAGGFYEQYF. For the CDR3, the DNA is TGCGCCAGCAGTGAGCGGGCCGGGGGGTTCTACGAGCAGTACTTC. V and J are TRBV10-1 and TRBJ2-7; 7 nucleotides agree with TRBD2. CDR3 length: 15 residues. The trim removed 2 bases at V and 3 bases at J, leaving 7 bases unmatched. Per the germline V gene, CDR1 is WNHNN and CDR2 is SYGVQD (reference sequence).

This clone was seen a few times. The chain's CDR3 is CASSPPTGSGSPLHF. The CDR3 DNA is TGTGCCAGCAGCCCCCCGACAGGGTCTGGTTCACCCCTCCACTTT. This chain uses TRBV7-9 with TRBJ1-6, with TRBD1 matching over 7 bases. CDR3 length: 15 amino acids. Looked up from germline, CDR1 is SEHNR and CDR2 is FQNEAQ (reference sequence). Trimming took 5 bases from V and 9 from J; bases not matched to a gene: 10.

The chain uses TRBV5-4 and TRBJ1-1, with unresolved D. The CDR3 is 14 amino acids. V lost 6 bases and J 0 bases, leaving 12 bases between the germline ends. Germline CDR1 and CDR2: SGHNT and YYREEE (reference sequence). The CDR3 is CASNAIGVNTEAFF. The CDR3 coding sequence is TGTGCCAGCAATGCTATCGGGGTGAACACTGAAGCTTTCTTT.

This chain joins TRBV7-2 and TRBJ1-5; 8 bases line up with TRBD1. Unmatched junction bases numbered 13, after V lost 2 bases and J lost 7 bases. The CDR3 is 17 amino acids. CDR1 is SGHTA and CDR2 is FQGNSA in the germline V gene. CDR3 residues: CASSLFAGQAGKQPQHF. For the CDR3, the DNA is TGTGCCAGCAGCTTATTTGCGGGACAGGCGGGTAAACAGCCCCAGCATTTT.

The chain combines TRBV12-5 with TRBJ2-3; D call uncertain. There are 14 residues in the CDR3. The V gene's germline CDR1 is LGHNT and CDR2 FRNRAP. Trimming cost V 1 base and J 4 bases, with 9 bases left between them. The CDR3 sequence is CASGLAFFPDTQYF. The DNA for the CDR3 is TGTGCTAGTGGTTTGGCGTTCTTCCCAGATACGCAGTATTTT. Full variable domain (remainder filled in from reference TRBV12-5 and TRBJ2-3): DARVTQTPRHKVTEMGQEVTMRCQPILGHNTVFWYRQTMMQGLELLAYFRNRAPLDDSGMPKDRFSAEMPDATLATLKIQPSEPRDSAVYFCASGLAFFPDTQYFGPGTRLTVL.